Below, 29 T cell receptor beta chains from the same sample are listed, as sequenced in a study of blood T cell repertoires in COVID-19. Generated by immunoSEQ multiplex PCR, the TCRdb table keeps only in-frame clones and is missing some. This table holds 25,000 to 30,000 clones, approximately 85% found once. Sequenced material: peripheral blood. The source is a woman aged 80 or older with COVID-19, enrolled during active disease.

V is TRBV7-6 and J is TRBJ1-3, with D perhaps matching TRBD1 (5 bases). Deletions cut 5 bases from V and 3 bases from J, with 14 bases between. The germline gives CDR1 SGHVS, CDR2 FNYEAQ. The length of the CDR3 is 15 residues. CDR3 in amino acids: CASSQVAGVGNTIYF. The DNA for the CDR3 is TGTGCCAGCAGCCAAGTCGCGGGGGTTGGAAACACCATATATTTT.

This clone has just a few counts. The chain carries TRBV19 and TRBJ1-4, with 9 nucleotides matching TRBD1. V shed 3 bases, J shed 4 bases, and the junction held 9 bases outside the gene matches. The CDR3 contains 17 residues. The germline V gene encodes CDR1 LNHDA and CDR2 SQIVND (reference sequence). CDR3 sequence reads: CASSIGQGQGINEKLFF. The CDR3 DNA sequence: TGTGCCAGTAGTATCGGTCAGGGACAGGGAATTAATGAAAAACTGTTTTTT.

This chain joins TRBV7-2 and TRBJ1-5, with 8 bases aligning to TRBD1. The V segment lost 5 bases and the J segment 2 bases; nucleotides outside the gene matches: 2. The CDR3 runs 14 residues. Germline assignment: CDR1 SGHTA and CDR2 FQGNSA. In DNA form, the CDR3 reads TGTGCCAGCAGCCCGGACAGGGGCAATCAGCCCCAGCATTTT. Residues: CASSPDRGNQPQHF.

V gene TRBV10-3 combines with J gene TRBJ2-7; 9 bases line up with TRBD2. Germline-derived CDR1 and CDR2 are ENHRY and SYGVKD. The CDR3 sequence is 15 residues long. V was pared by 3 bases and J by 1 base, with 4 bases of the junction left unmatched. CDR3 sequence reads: CAISEGGGASYEQYF. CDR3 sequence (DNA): TGTGCCATCAGTGAAGGCGGGGGGGCGTCCTACGAGCAGTACTTC.

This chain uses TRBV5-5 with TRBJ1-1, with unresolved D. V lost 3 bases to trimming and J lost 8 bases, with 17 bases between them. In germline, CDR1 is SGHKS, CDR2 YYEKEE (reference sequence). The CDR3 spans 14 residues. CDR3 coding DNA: TGTGCCAGCAGCTCTCTGGGAGGGAAGGAAGAAGCTTTCTTT. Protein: CASSSLGGKEEAFF.

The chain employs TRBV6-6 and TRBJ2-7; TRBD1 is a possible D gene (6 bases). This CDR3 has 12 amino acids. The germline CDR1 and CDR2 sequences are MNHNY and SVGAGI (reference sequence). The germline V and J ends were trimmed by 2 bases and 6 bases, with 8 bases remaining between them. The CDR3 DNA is TGTGCCAGCAGTTACGGACAGCGCGAGCAGTACTTC. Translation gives CASSYGQREQYF.

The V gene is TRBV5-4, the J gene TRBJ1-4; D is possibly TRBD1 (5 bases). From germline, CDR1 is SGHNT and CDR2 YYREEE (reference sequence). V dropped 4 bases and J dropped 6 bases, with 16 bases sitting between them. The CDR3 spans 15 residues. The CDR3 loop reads CASSPKTGRDEKLFF. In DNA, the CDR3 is TGTGCCAGCAGCCCTAAAACGGGCAGGGATGAAAAACTGTTTTTT.

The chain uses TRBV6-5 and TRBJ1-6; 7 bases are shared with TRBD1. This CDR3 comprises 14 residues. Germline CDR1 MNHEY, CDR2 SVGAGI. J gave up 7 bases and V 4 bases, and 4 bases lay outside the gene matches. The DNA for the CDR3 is TGTGCCAGCAGTTTAGGGGGCAGGAATTCACCCCTCCACTTT. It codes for CASSLGGRNSPLHF.

The CDR3 loop reads CASSLRGGNGYTF. CDR3 in DNA: TGTGCCAGCAGCTTAAGAGGGGGAAATGGCTACACCTTC. The chain combines TRBV5-4 with TRBJ1-2, with D possibly matching TRBD1 (6 bases). Germline CDR1 SGHNT, CDR2 YYREEE (reference sequence). The ends were cut back, 2 bases at V and 6 bases at J, with 11 bases in the middle. The CDR3 totals 13 residues.

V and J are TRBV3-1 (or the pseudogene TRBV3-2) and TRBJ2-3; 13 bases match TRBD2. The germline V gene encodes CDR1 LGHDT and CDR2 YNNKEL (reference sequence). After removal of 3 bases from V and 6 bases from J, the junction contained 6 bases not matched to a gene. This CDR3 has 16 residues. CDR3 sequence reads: CASSHMTSGGRDTQYF. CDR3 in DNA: TGTGCCAGCAGCCACATGACTAGCGGGGGGCGGGATACGCAGTATTTT.

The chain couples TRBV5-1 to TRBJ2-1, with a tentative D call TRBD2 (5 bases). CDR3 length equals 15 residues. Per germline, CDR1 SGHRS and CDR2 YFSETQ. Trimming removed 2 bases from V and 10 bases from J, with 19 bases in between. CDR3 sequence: CASSFPGTVLMEQFF. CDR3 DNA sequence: TGCGCCAGCAGCTTCCCGGGAACTGTGCTAATGGAGCAGTTCTTC. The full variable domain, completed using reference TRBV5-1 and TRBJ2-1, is KAGVTQTPRYLIKTRGQQVTLSCSPISGHRSVSWYQQTPGQGLQFLFEYFSETQRNKGNFPGRFSGRQFSNSRSEMNVSTLELGDSALYLCASSFPGTVLMEQFFGPGTRLTVL.

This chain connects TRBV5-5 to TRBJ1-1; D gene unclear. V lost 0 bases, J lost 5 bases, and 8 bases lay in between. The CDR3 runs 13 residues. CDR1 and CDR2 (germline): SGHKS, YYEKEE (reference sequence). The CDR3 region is CASSLDPGTEAFF. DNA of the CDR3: TGTGCCAGCAGCTTGGATCCAGGAACTGAAGCTTTCTTT.

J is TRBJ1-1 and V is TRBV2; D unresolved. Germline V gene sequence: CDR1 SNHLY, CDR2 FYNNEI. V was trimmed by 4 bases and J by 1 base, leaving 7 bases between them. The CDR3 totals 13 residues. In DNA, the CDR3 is TGTGCCAGCAGTGTTGACACGAACACTGAAGCTTTCTTT. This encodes CASSVDTNTEAFF.

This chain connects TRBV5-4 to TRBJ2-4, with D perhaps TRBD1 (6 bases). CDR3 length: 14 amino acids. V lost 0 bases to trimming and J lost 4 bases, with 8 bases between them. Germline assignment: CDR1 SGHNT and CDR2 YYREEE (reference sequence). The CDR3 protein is CASSLGQEKNIQYF. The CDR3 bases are TGTGCCAGCAGCTTGGGACAGGAAAAAAACATTCAGTACTTC.

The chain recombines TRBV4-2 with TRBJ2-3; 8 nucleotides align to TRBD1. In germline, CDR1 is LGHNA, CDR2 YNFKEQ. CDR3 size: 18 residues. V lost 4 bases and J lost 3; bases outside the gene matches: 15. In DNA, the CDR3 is TGTGCCAGCAGCCCAGAAGGGCGAGACAGGGGTGAGACAGATACGCAGTATTTT. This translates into CASSPEGRDRGETDTQYF.

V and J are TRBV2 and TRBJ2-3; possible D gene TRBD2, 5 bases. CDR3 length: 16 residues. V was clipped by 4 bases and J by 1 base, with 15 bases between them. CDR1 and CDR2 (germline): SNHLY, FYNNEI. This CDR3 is CASSGMLGVGTDTQYF. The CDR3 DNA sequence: TGTGCCAGCAGTGGAATGCTGGGAGTAGGCACAGATACGCAGTATTTT.

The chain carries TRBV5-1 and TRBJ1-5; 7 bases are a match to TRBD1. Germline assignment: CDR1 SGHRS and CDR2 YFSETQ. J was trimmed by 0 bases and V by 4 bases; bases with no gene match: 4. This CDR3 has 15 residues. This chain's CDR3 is CASSMTGNSNQPQHF. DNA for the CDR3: TGCGCCAGCAGCATGACAGGGAATAGCAATCAGCCCCAGCATTTT.

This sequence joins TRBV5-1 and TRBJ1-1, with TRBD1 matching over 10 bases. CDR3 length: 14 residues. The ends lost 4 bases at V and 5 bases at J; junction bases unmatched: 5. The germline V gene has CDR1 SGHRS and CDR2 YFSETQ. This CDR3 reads CASSLGQGVTEAFF. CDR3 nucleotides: TGCGCCAGCAGCCTCGGACAGGGGGTGACTGAAGCTTTCTTT.

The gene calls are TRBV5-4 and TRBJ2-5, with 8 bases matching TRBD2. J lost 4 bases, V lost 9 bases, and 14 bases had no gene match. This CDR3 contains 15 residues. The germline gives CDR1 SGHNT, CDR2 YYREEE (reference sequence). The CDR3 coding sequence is TGTGCCACTCAAGCGGGGGTACGATTCGGAGAGACCCAGTACTTC. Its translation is CATQAGVRFGETQYF.

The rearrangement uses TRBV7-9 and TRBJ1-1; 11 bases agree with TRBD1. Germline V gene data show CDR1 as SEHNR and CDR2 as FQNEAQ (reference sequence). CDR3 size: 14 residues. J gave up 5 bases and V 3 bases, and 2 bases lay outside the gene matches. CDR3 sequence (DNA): TGTGCCAGCAGCTTCGGACAGGGGGCGACTGAAGCTTTCTTT. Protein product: CASSFGQGATEAFF.

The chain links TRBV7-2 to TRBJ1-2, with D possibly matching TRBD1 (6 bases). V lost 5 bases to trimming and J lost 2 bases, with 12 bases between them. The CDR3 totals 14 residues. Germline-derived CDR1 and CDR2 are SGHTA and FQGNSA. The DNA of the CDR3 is TGTGCCAGCAGCAACCAAGGACAGAACTATGGCTACACCTTC. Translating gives CASSNQGQNYGYTF.

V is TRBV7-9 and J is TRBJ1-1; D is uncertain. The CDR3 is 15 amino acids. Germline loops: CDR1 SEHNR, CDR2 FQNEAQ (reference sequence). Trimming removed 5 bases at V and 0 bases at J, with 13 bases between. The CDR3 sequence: CASSPSGVLNTEAFF. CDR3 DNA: TGTGCCAGCAGCCCCAGCGGGGTACTGAACACTGAAGCTTTCTTT.

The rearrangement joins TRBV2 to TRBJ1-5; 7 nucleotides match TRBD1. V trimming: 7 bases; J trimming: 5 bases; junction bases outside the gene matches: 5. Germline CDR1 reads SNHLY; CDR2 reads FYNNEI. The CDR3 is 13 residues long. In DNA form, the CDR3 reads TGTGCCAGCAAGCTCACAGGGGATCAGCCCCAGCATTTT. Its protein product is CASKLTGDQPQHF.

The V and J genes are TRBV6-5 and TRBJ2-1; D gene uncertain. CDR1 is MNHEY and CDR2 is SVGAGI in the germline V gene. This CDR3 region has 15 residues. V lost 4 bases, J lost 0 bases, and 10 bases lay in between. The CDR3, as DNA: TGTGCCAGCAGTTCTACAGCCGCCTCCTACAATGAGCAGTTCTTC. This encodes CASSSTAASYNEQFF.

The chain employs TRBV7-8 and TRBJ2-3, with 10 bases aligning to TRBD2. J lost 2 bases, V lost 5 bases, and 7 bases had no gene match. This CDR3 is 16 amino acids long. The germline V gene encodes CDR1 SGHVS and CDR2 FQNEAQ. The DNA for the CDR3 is TGTGCCAGCAGCCCTCTAGCGGGGGCCTACACAGATACGCAGTATTTT. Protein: CASSPLAGAYTDTQYF.

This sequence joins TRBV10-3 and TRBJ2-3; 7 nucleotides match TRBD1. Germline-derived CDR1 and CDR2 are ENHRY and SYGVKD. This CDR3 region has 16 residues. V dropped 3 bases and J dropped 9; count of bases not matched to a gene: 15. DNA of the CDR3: TGTGCCATCAGTGAACAGGGGACCTTAACGGGGATGACGCAGTATTTT. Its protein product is CAISEQGTLTGMTQYF.

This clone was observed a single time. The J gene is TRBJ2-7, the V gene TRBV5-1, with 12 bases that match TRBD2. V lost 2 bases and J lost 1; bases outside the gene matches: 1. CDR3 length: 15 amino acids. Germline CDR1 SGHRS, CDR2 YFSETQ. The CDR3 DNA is TGCGCCAGCAGCTTCACTAGCGGGGGGTCCTACGAGCAGTACTTC. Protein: CASSFTSGGSYEQYF.

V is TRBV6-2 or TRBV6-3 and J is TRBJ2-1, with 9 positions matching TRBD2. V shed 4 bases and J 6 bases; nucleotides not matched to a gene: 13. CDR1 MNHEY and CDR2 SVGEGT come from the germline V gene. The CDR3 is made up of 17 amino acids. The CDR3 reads CASSFHSRGSGGNEQFF. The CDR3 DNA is TGTGCCAGCAGTTTCCACTCCCGTGGTAGCGGGGGCAATGAGCAGTTCTTC.

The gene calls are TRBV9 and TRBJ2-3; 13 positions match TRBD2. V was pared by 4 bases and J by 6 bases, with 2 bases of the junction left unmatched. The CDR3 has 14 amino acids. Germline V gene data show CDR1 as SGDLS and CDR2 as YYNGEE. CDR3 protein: CASSTSGGADTQYF. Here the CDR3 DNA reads TGTGCCAGCAGCACTAGCGGGGGGGCGGATACGCAGTATTTT.